This TCR beta chain was documented in a study of cytomegalovirus exposure and HLA in healthy donors. The study's findings and limits: Relative to the roughly 640-donor mean, N-insertions were reportedly fewer in an Asian-associated ancestry cluster in a later analysis. Investigators reported 150 to 200 TCR beta chains as tied to cytomegalovirus. Earlier results showed most TCR beta V segments being productive about 87% or about 30% of the time. Researchers left out some V segments, among them TRBV6-2 and TRBV6-3, as indistinguishable.

V shed 0 bases, J shed 5 bases, and the junction held 10 bases outside the gene matches. This CDR3 is 16 amino acids long. Germline values: CDR1 GTSNPN, CDR2 SVGIG (reference sequence). As regards this clone: Its target is unknown.

The PCR was carried out with 60 Vbeta primers and 13 Jbeta primers. Assay: immunoSEQ multiplex PCR; the TCRdb copy retains only in-frame clones and omits some. The table lists 150,000 to 200,000 clones, around four fifths of them singletons. The source of this sequence is a woman aged 50 to 60 in good health and CMV-seronegative. The sequencing input was PBMCs. This sequence joins TRBV30 and TRBJ2-7, with TRBD2 matching 10 bases. As DNA, the CDR3 is TGTGCCTGGAGTGTGCCCCTAGCGGGAGTACGACACGAGCAGTACTTC. As protein: CAWSVPLAGVRHEQYF. Using reference TRBV30 and TRBJ2-7 for the parts outside the CDR3, the full variable domain is SQTIHQWPATLVQPVGSPLSLECTVEGTSNPNLYWYRQAAGRGLQLLFYSVGIGQISSEVPQNLSASRPQDRQFILSSKKLLLSDSGFYLCAWSVPLAGVRHEQYFGPGTRLTVT.